The 21 T cell receptor beta chains below come from one sample, sequenced in a study of shared clonotypes between healthy human individuals. TCRdb's table, derived via immunoSEQ multiplex PCR, lists solely in-frame clones and lacks some. Among some 500,000 clones listed, about 96% were seen once. The sequenced sample was naive CD4+ T cells sorted from blood. Noted subset: CD45RA+ positively selected. Receptors were obtained from a woman in her thirties in good health.

The chain combines TRBV7-2 with TRBJ1-4, with D uncertain. Trimming cost V 5 bases and J 5 bases, with 9 bases left between them. Germline V gene data show CDR1 as SGHTA and CDR2 as FQGNSA. The CDR3 is 13 amino acids. The CDR3 DNA follows: TGTGCCAGCAGCCTAGAGGAGAATGAAAAACTGTTTTTT. Its translation: CASSLEENEKLFF.

This chain connects TRBV6-5 to TRBJ2-7; D gene uncertain. Trimming took 5 bases from V and 0 from J, leaving 11 bases between them. Germline CDR1 reads MNHEY; CDR2 reads SVGAGI. The CDR3 spans 14 residues. DNA of the CDR3: TGTGCCAGCAGTACTGCGAGAGGCTCCTACGAGCAGTACTTC. Its translation: CASSTARGSYEQYF.

The chain combines TRBV6-1 with TRBJ2-7; D gene uncertain. Between the trimmed V and J ends, which lost 4 bases and 4 bases, there was a span of 11 bases. CDR1 is MNHNS and CDR2 is SASEGT in the germline V gene. The CDR3 totals 13 residues. The CDR3 is CASSAVLGYEQYF. The CDR3 nucleotides read TGTGCCAGCAGTGCGGTCCTCGGATACGAGCAGTACTTC.

This chain links TRBV7-2 with TRBJ2-3; TRBD2 might be the D (6 bases). The CDR3 consists of 16 residues. From germline, CDR1 is SGHTA and CDR2 FQGNSA. Trimming pared 6 bases from V and 0 bases from J, leaving 16 bases between. The DNA for the CDR3 is TGTGCCAGCAGTCCCCAGTTGCTAGCGAGCACAGATACGCAGTATTTT. Residues: CASSPQLLASTDTQYF.

The V and J genes are TRBV27 and TRBJ2-1, with a tentative D call TRBD2 (6 bases). The V and J ends lost 0 bases and 4 bases respectively, with 10 bases between them. The CDR3 length is 15 residues. From germline, CDR1 is MNHEY and CDR2 SMNVEV (reference sequence). This CDR3 reads CASSLSTRIYNEQFF. In DNA form, the CDR3 reads TGTGCCAGCAGTTTATCGACTAGAATATACAATGAGCAGTTCTTC.

Remarks on this clone: This specimen includes other DNA sequences encoding the same CDR3. J is TRBJ2-7 and V is TRBV28; 14 bases are a match to TRBD2. This CDR3 is 16 amino acids long. CDR1 is MDHEN and CDR2 is SYDVKM in the germline V gene. V lost 5 bases and J lost 3; bases outside the gene matches: 6. The CDR3 sequence is CASSPGLAGVSYEQYF. The DNA of the CDR3 is TGTGCCAGCAGTCCGGGACTAGCGGGAGTCAGCTACGAGCAGTACTTC.

The V gene is TRBV10-1, the J gene TRBJ2-7; 7 positions match TRBD2. The CDR3 spans 14 residues. The trim removed 5 bases at V and 0 bases at J, leaving 4 bases unmatched. CDR1 and CDR2 (germline): WNHNN, SYGVQD (reference sequence). DNA for the CDR3: TGCGCCAGCAGTCCCGGGGGGAGCTCCTACGAGCAGTACTTC. Encoded protein: CASSPGGSSYEQYF.

The V and J genes are TRBV5-6 and TRBJ2-6; D remains ambiguous. Trimming removed 6 bases at V and 4 bases at J, with 11 bases between. Per the germline V gene, CDR1 is SGHDT and CDR2 is YYEEEE. The CDR3 is 14 residues long. The CDR3, as DNA: TGTGCCAGCATCACATCGCGAGGGGCCAACGTCCTGACTTTC. Amino acids: CASITSRGANVLTF.

V gene TRBV5-6 combines with J gene TRBJ1-3, with D perhaps matching TRBD1 (5 bases). This CDR3 spans 16 amino acids. V was cut by 4 bases and J by 3 bases, with 17 bases left in between. Germline V gives CDR1 SGHDT, CDR2 YYEEEE. The CDR3 here is CASSRKTSGGGNTIYF. The CDR3 DNA reads as TGTGCCAGCAGCAGAAAGACGTCGGGGGGTGGAAACACCATATATTTT.

The chain links TRBV5-1 to TRBJ1-3; no reliable D call. The V gene's germline CDR1 is SGHRS and CDR2 YFSETQ. Trimming removed 0 bases from V and 4 bases from J, with 11 bases in between. The length of the CDR3 is 15 residues. The CDR3 loop reads CASSLGTTGGNTIYF. The DNA for the CDR3 is TGCGCCAGCAGCTTGGGAACGACGGGCGGAAACACCATATATTTT.

This chain uses TRBV28 with TRBJ2-7, with TRBD2 matching over 11 bases. The CDR3 covers 13 residues. Germline CDR1 is MDHEN and CDR2 is SYDVKM. Trimming at V came to 6 bases and at J to 6 bases, leaving 4 bases not matched to a gene. The CDR3 is CASRPTSGIEQYF. The DNA for the CDR3 is TGTGCCAGCAGGCCGACTAGCGGGATCGAGCAGTACTTC. Supplemented by reference TRBV28 and TRBJ2-7, the full variable domain reads DVKVTQSSRYLVKRTGEKVFLECVQDMDHENMFWYRQDPGLGLRLIYFSYDVKMKEKGDIPEGYSVSREKKERFSLILESASTNQTSMYLCASRPTSGIEQYFGPGTRLTVT.

V usage is TRBV29-1 and J usage is TRBJ1-2; D gene ambiguous. The V gene's germline CDR1 is SQVTM and CDR2 ANQGSEA. The CDR3 is 13 amino acids. V was cut by 1 base and J by 1 base, with 7 bases left in between. CDR3 nucleotides: TGCAGCGTTGAAGTCCATTTTAACTATGGCTACACCTTC. Translating it yields CSVEVHFNYGYTF.

This chain connects TRBV6-4 to TRBJ1-1; D remains unclear. Deletions cut 6 bases from V and 0 bases from J, with 14 bases between. Germline V gene data show CDR1 as MRHNA and CDR2 as SNTAGT. The CDR3 runs to 15 residues. The CDR3 is CASRISRWVNTEAFF. CDR3 DNA sequence: TGTGCCAGCAGAATTAGTAGATGGGTGAACACTGAAGCTTTCTTT.

The genes are TRBV7-2 and TRBJ2-2; TRBD1 might be the D (5 bases). Trimming left V 3 bases short and J 1 base short, with 12 bases between. CDR1 and CDR2 (germline): SGHTA, FQGNSA. The length of the CDR3 is 16 residues. In DNA form, the CDR3 reads TGTGCCAGCAGCTTGGATCCAGACAGGAACACCGGGGAGCTGTTTTTT. It translates to CASSLDPDRNTGELFF.

In regard to this clone: This CDR3 is also generated by other DNA sequences in the sample. The chain recombines TRBV5-1 with TRBJ2-7; 9 bases align to TRBD2. Trimming cost V 4 bases and J 1 base; bases outside gene matches: 6. The germline CDR1 and CDR2 sequences are SGHRS and YFSETQ. CDR3 length: 15 amino acids. CDR3 in amino acids: CASSELAGASYEQYF. The CDR3 DNA is TGCGCCAGCAGCGAACTAGCGGGTGCGTCCTACGAGCAGTACTTC.

Points on this clone: At the DNA level, this CDR3 is encoded by other sequences in the same sample as well. This chain joins TRBV18 and TRBJ2-2; 8 bases are shared with TRBD2. J lost 2 bases, V lost 6 bases, and 5 bases had no gene match. The length of the CDR3 is 15 residues. Per germline, CDR1 KGHSH and CDR2 LQKENI. This CDR3 is CASSQTSGNTGELFF. For the CDR3, the DNA is TGTGCCAGCTCCCAAACTAGCGGAAACACCGGGGAGCTGTTTTTT.

This clone showed up just once. The chain uses TRBV11-2 and TRBJ2-7; 8 positions agree with TRBD1. CDR3 length: 15 residues. V was clipped by 5 bases and J by 4 bases; unmatched bases: 10. CDR1 and CDR2 from the germline V gene are SGHAT and FQNNGV. Here the CDR3 reads CASSPRQGKGYEQYF. DNA for the CDR3: TGTGCCAGCAGCCCGAGACAGGGGAAAGGGTACGAGCAGTACTTC.

This clone was found once. DNA for the CDR3: TGTGCCAGCAGTCTCCGGACTGATACGCAGTATTTT. Translation: CASSLRTDTQYF. The chain employs TRBV7-6 and TRBJ2-3, with a weak D call TRBD2 (5 bases). CDR3 length equals 12 residues. Germline CDR1 reads SGHVS; CDR2 reads FNYEAQ. V was cut by 6 bases and J by 6 bases, with 10 bases left in between.

This chain links TRBV2 with TRBJ2-5; 8 bases agree with TRBD1. The CDR3 extends over 15 amino acids. J was trimmed by 6 bases and V by 6 bases; bases with no gene match: 12. Germline V CDR1 and CDR2: SNHLY, FYNNEI. CDR3 amino acids: CASSPRTGLGKTQYF. The CDR3, as DNA: TGTGCCAGCAGCCCGCGGACAGGGTTGGGGAAGACCCAGTACTTC.

V usage is TRBV11-1 and J usage is TRBJ1-1; D gene ambiguous. The V and J ends lost 1 base and 3 bases respectively, with 9 bases between them. Germline CDR1 is SGHAT and CDR2 is FQDESV (reference sequence). The CDR3 consists of 14 residues. The CDR3 protein is CASSLGRAHTEAFF. CDR3 DNA: TGTGCCAGCAGCTTAGGAAGGGCCCACACTGAAGCTTTCTTT.

The chain recombines TRBV5-1 with TRBJ1-1; D not resolved. Trimming removed 5 bases at V and 0 bases at J, with 14 bases between. The germline gives CDR1 SGHRS, CDR2 YFSETQ. This CDR3 comprises 15 residues. The CDR3 protein is CASRNQEGLNTEAFF. The CDR3 region has the DNA TGCGCCAGCAGAAATCAAGAAGGGCTGAACACTGAAGCTTTCTTT.